This T cell receptor (beta chain) was obtained from a study of PD-L1 blockade in urothelial cancer. The wider study: Men with urothelial cancer arising in the bladder made up about 90% of the roughly 30 patients. Per blood sample, T cells had a median of 141,255.

TCRdb's copy holds only in-frame clones and misses some; the assay was immunoSEQ multiplex PCR. The table lists 50,000 to 65,000 clones, under 90% of them singletons. Time point: pretreatment peripheral blood. Between 1 and 8 samples, pretreatment and on-treatment, were given by each patient. General observations from the study: Below-median pretreatment blood TCR clonality predicted better survival.

For this clone: What it binds is unknown.

Germline loops: CDR1 SQVTM, CDR2 ANQGSEA. The V gene end was trimmed by 5 bases and the J gene end by 4 bases; junction bases not matched to a gene: 6. The CDR3 length is 13 residues. The source is a man between 70 and 80 years old with urothelial cancer. The sample here was PBMCs, taken around atezolizumab (anti-PD-L1) treatment. This chain connects TRBV29-1 to TRBJ2-7; 9 bases align to TRBD1. Here the CDR3 reads CSVSGTGSYEQYF. The CDR3 coding sequence is TGCAGCGTTTCCGGGACAGGGAGTTACGAGCAGTACTTC.